Following are 30 T cell receptor beta chains from one sample sequenced in a study of spatial heterogeneity in lung cancer (dated by TCRdb to about 2019). The time point label on this specimen signifies: sample taken at primary tumor resection. Without any cell sorting, TCR sequencing was performed on whole RNA extracted either from tumor and nontumor lung tissue or from cryopreserved PBMC samples. Libraries were prepared through 5' RACE. The sequencer was a NextSeq 500. The public reads were quality trimmed at Q25 with fastp and then assembled into clones with MiXCR by TCRdb, keeping productive beta chains. Identical CDR3 protein sequences are pooled into one entry, listed with their most common genes and DNA. The sample data list about 90,000 distinct CDR3 sequences, and 7.5% to 10% of these were observed just once. 6.9% of the sample is taken by the ten largest. This specimen was PBMCs, taken at surgery. The receptors originated from a male donor with early-stage non-small cell lung cancer.

The chain joins TRBV29-1 to TRBJ2-7; D remains unclear. CDR1 SQVTM and CDR2 ANQGSEA come from the germline V gene. V lost 0 bases to trimming and J lost 7 bases, with 16 bases between them. This CDR3 comprises 14 residues. The DNA for the CDR3 is TGCAGCGTTGAAGATCTGCGACAAGGTAAAGAGCAGTACTTC. Its translation: CSVEDLRQGKEQYF.

This clonotype occurred many times. V is TRBV20-1 and J is TRBJ2-7, with TRBD1 matching 8 bases. The CDR3 has 16 residues. V was pared by 2 bases and J by 3 bases, with 12 bases of the junction left unmatched. Looked up from germline, CDR1 is DFQATT and CDR2 is SNEGSKA (reference sequence). The CDR3 DNA is TGCAGTGCTAGAATAGTCCCGGCCAGGGGGCTCTACGAGCAGTACTTC. Its protein is CSARIVPARGLYEQYF.

This clonotype was recorded many times. The chain is built from TRBV29-1 and TRBJ1-1; D perhaps matches TRBD1 (6 bases). The CDR3 runs to 13 residues. Deletions cut 7 bases from V and 1 base from J, with 13 bases between. CDR1 is SQVTM and CDR2 is ANQGSEA in the germline V gene. The CDR3 sequence: CSARDKQNTEAFF. The DNA of the CDR3 is TGCAGCGCCAGGGACAAACAGAACACTGAAGCTTTCTTT.

This chain connects TRBV28 to TRBJ2-7; TRBD2 aligns across 8 bases. There are 14 residues in the CDR3. V shed 8 bases and J 2 bases; nucleotides not matched to a gene: 8. The germline CDR1 and CDR2 sequences are MDHEN and SYDVKM. The CDR3 bases are TGTGCCAGCGTTGACGGGACTAGGGCCTACGAGCAGTACTTC. Translating gives CASVDGTRAYEQYF. Variable domain in full (rest from reference TRBV28 and TRBJ2-7): DVKVTQSSRYLVKRTGEKVFLECVQDMDHENMFWYRQDPGLGLRLIYFSYDVKMKEKGDIPEGYSVSREKKERFSLILESASTNQTSMYLCASVDGTRAYEQYFGPGTRLTVT.

This clonotype was counted ten times or more. The genes are TRBV24-1 and TRBJ2-1; D perhaps matches TRBD1 (6 bases). Germline CDR1 KGHDR, CDR2 SFDVKD. Trimming pared 0 bases from V and 3 bases from J, leaving 11 bases between. This CDR3 has 16 residues. This CDR3 reads CATSDLSAGDYNEQFF. The CDR3 bases are TGTGCCACCAGTGATTTGTCGGCAGGGGACTACAATGAGCAGTTCTTC.

This clonotype was picked up many times. The chain links TRBV6-6 to TRBJ2-3; D may be TRBD1 (6 bases). The germline V and J ends were trimmed by 2 bases and 2 bases, with 11 bases remaining between them. The length of the CDR3 is 15 residues. Germline V gene data show CDR1 as MNHNY and CDR2 as SVGAGI (reference sequence). The CDR3 nucleotides are TGTGCCAGCAGTTACGAGGCAGGGGACACAGATACGCAGTATTTT. This codes for CASSYEAGDTDTQYF.

Concerning this clonotype itself: A read error is possible here, since a much larger clone lies one base away. The chain employs TRBV28 and TRBJ1-6; tentatively, D is TRBD1 (5 bases). The CDR3 sequence is 12 residues long. The germline CDR1 and CDR2 sequences are MDHEN and SYDVKM. CDR3 loop: CTSRPGGSPLHF. The CDR3 nucleotides are TGTACCAGCAGGCCCGGGGGTTCACCCCTCCACTTT.

This clonotype was counted between two and nine times. The rearrangement uses TRBV6-5 and TRBJ1-2; TRBD1 matches at 8 bases. The trim removed 6 bases at V and 4 bases at J, leaving 4 bases unmatched. The CDR3 covers 13 residues. Looked up from germline, CDR1 is MNHEY and CDR2 is SVGAGI. CDR3 protein: CASSQDRAYGYTF. CDR3 DNA: TGTGCCAGCAGCCAGGACAGGGCCTATGGCTACACCTTC.

This clonotype showed up many times. This rearrangement joins TRBV12-3 or TRBV12-4 to TRBJ1-1; tentative D call: TRBD1 (5 bases). V lost 6 bases and J 1 base, leaving 12 bases between the germline ends. The CDR3 consists of 14 residues. The CDR3 bases are TGTGCCAGCAGCCCGGGACGGACGAACACTGAAGCTTTCTTT. Residues: CASSPGRTNTEAFF.

This clonotype came up many times. CDR3 DNA sequence: TGTGCCAGTCAGGGGACAAACACCGGGGAGCTGTTTTTT. Protein sequence: CASQGTNTGELFF. The rearrangement joins TRBV28 to TRBJ2-2; a possible D gene is TRBD1 (6 bases). The CDR3 runs 13 residues. V was pared by 9 bases and J by 2 bases, with 10 bases between. CDR1 MDHEN and CDR2 SYDVKM come from the germline V gene. The full variable domain, completed using reference TRBV28 and TRBJ2-2, is DVKVTQSSRYLVKRTGEKVFLECVQDMDHENMFWYRQDPGLGLRLIYFSYDVKMKEKGDIPEGYSVSREKKERFSLILESASTNQTSMYLCASQGTNTGELFFGEGSRLTVL.

Only a few counts were recorded for this clonotype. This sequence joins TRBV7-9 and TRBJ2-5; no clear D gene. The CDR3 extends over 15 amino acids. CDR1 and CDR2 from the germline V gene are SEHNR and FQNEAQ (reference sequence). The V gene lost 0 bases and the J gene lost 3 bases, with 11 bases spanning the gap. This chain's CDR3 is CASSLAGGQKETQYF. CDR3 DNA: TGTGCCAGCAGCTTAGCCGGCGGCCAGAAAGAGACCCAGTACTTC.

This clonotype has only a few counts. The chain joins TRBV5-1 to TRBJ2-5, with 10 bases identical to TRBD2. Losses at the gene ends were 2 bases for V and 0 bases for J; bases not matched to a gene: 1. CDR1 SGHRS and CDR2 YFSETQ come from the germline V gene. This CDR3 has 15 residues. CDR3: CASSFSGRYQETQYF. Written as DNA, the CDR3 is TGCGCCAGCAGCTTTAGCGGGAGGTACCAAGAGACCCAGTACTTC.

This clonotype was seen repeatedly, ten times or more. The chain recombines TRBV7-2 with TRBJ2-7; D is uncertain. Germline V gene data show CDR1 as SGHTA and CDR2 as FQGNSA. V gave up 3 bases and J gave up 2 bases, with 14 bases separating them. The CDR3 length is 15 residues. The CDR3 loop is CASSLPGGFAYEQYF. The DNA of the CDR3 is TGTGCCAGCAGCTTGCCCGGTGGGTTCGCCTACGAGCAGTACTTC.

This clonotype was seen a few times. The chain employs TRBV20-1 and TRBJ2-7, with 7 bases that match TRBD1. Trimming at V came to 5 bases and at J to 4 bases, leaving 11 bases not matched to a gene. Germline assignment: CDR1 DFQATT and CDR2 SNEGSKA (reference sequence). This CDR3 is 14 amino acids long. The CDR3 loop reads CSASQGNGEYEQYF. CDR3 DNA sequence: TGCAGTGCTTCACAGGGGAACGGTGAATACGAGCAGTACTTC.

The genes are TRBV10-3 and TRBJ1-6; D is ambiguous. The CDR3 length is 14 residues. Trimming removed 3 bases at V and 6 bases at J, with 9 bases between. The germline gives CDR1 ENHRY, CDR2 SYGVKD. In DNA form, the CDR3 reads TGTGCCATCAGTGATTTTCAGGTTAATTCACCCCTCCACTTT. It yields the protein CAISDFQVNSPLHF.

This clonotype occurred a few times. The genes are TRBV11-2 and TRBJ2-1, with D possibly called TRBD1 or TRBD2 (6 bases each). The germline V gene encodes CDR1 SGHAT and CDR2 FQNNGV. This CDR3 comprises 14 residues. The germline V and J ends were trimmed by 1 base and 13 bases, with 17 bases remaining between them. The CDR3 loop reads CASSLVGTGRFQFF. The CDR3 nucleotides are TGTGCCAGCAGCTTAGTCGGTACAGGGAGGTTTCAGTTCTTC.

This chain links TRBV20-1 with TRBJ1-2; 7 nucleotides align to TRBD1. Trimming took 1 base from V and 2 from J; bases not matched to a gene: 7. This CDR3 has 15 residues. The germline gives CDR1 DFQATT, CDR2 SNEGSKA (reference sequence). As DNA, the CDR3 is TGCAGTGCTAGAGGGGCGGGACAGCGAAACTATGGCTACACCTTC. It translates to CSARGAGQRNYGYTF.

The chain has TRBV6-5 and TRBJ2-7; no firm D call. This CDR3 has 13 amino acids. V lost 2 bases and J lost 6, with 11 bases in between. Germline lookup yields CDR1 MNHEY and CDR2 SVGAGI. This chain's CDR3 is CASSYILEGEQYF. CDR3 coding DNA: TGTGCCAGCAGTTACATCCTCGAAGGCGAGCAGTACTTC.

This clonotype was detected many times. In DNA form, the CDR3 reads TGTGCCAGCAGCAAGACAGGGCCCTCCTACGAGCAGTACTTC. It yields the protein CASSKTGPSYEQYF. V and J are TRBV21-1 and TRBJ2-7; TRBD1 was called by the table and not checked on the DNA. TRBV21-1 is an annotated pseudogene. The CDR3 is 14 residues long.

This clonotype has ten or more counts. The rearrangement uses TRBV29-1 and TRBJ2-7; the D gene is possibly TRBD1 (6 bases). Trimming cost V 4 bases and J 2 bases, with 9 bases left between them. The CDR3 is made up of 12 amino acids. The germline gives CDR1 SQVTM, CDR2 ANQGSEA. This CDR3 reads CSVGQDTYEQYF. The CDR3 DNA reads TGCAGCGTTGGACAGGACACCTACGAGCAGTACTTC.

This clonotype was detected a few times. The CDR3 spells CASCNSCGYNEQFF. CDR3 in DNA: TGTGCCAGCTGCAACTCCTGCGGCTACAATGAGCAGTTCTTC. J is TRBJ2-1 and V is TRBV7-3; unclear D gene. Germline CDR1 and CDR2: SGHTA and FQGTGA. V lost 8 bases and J lost 3, with 14 bases in between. The CDR3 has 14 residues.

V and J are TRBV7-8 and TRBJ2-5; the D gene is possibly TRBD1 (6 bases). The germline V gene has CDR1 SGHVS and CDR2 FQNEAQ. The CDR3 runs 13 residues. V was trimmed by 6 bases and J by 2 bases, leaving 10 bases between them. CDR3 DNA: TGTGCCAGCAGACGGACAGCTCAAGAGACCCAGTACTTC. It specifies CASRRTAQETQYF.

V gene TRBV7-2 combines with J gene TRBJ1-4, with D perhaps matching TRBD1 (6 bases). V lost 0 bases and J lost 4, with 9 bases in between. The CDR3 covers 15 residues. Per germline, CDR1 SGHTA and CDR2 FQGNSA. CDR3 in DNA: TGTGCCAGCAGCTTAGCCCGACAGGTTAATGAAAAACTGTTTTTT. Translated: CASSLARQVNEKLFF. Supplemented by reference TRBV7-2 and TRBJ1-4, the full variable domain reads GAGVSQSPSNKVTEKGKDVELRCDPISGHTALYWYRQSLGQGLEFLIYFQGNSAPDKSGLPSDRFSAERTGGSVSTLTIQRTQQEDSAVYLCASSLARQVNEKLFFGSGTQLSVL.

This clonotype has a count of ten or more. This chain uses TRBV7-8 with TRBJ1-5, with 7 bases that match TRBD1. Germline CDR1 reads SGHVS; CDR2 reads FQNEAQ. The CDR3 is 13 residues long. V was clipped by 2 bases and J by 5 bases; unmatched bases: 0. CDR3 sequence (DNA): TGTGCCAGCAGCTTAACAGGGGATCAGCCCCAGCATTTT. As protein: CASSLTGDQPQHF.

This sequence joins TRBV5-1 and TRBJ2-2; 9 bases agree with TRBD1. The CDR3 loop spans 14 amino acids. J was trimmed by 7 bases and V by 2 bases; bases with no gene match: 3. The germline V gene has CDR1 SGHRS and CDR2 YFSETQ. CDR3 protein: CASSLQGASGELFF. The CDR3 bases are TGCGCCAGCAGCTTACAGGGGGCGAGCGGGGAGCTGTTTTTT.

This clonotype turned up a few times. The chain recombines TRBV20-1 with TRBJ1-6, with D possibly being TRBD1 (5 bases). Per the germline V gene, CDR1 is DFQATT and CDR2 is SNEGSKA (reference sequence). This CDR3 is 12 amino acids long. Trimming removed 4 bases from V and 8 bases from J, with 9 bases in between. CDR3 region: CSAMQGDSPLHF. The CDR3 DNA is TGCAGTGCTATGCAGGGAGATTCACCCCTCCACTTT.

This clonotype appeared many times. The chain combines TRBV7-2 with TRBJ2-1, with no clear D. Germline V CDR1 and CDR2: SGHTA, FQGNSA. V dropped 5 bases and J dropped 2 bases, with 13 bases sitting between them. CDR3 length equals 15 residues. The CDR3: CASSPASATYNEQFF. The CDR3 DNA follows: TGTGCCAGCAGCCCAGCGAGCGCCACCTACAATGAGCAGTTCTTC.

This clonotype was seen many times. The chain joins TRBV10-3 to TRBJ2-7; no reliable D call. The V end was cut by 7 bases, the J end by 3 bases, with 13 bases between. CDR1 is ENHRY, CDR2 SYGVKD, per germline. This CDR3 is 13 amino acids long. In DNA form, the CDR3 reads TGTGCCATCATAGATTCAGCGAGCTACGAGCAGTACTTC. This sequence encodes CAIIDSASYEQYF.

Ten or more counts support this clonotype. The chain joins TRBV5-6 to TRBJ2-4; D is unresolved. Germline CDR1 is SGHDT and CDR2 is YYEEEE. CDR3 size: 13 residues. V lost 4 bases to trimming and J lost 5 bases, with 10 bases between them. CDR3 DNA sequence: TGTGCCAGCAGCCCTGGCCTTGAAAACATTCAGTACTTC. Amino acids: CASSPGLENIQYF. The complete variable domain, with remaining parts taken from reference TRBV5-6 and TRBJ2-4, reads DAGVTQSPTHLIKTRGQQVTLRCSPKSGHDTVSWYQQALGQGPQFIFQYYEEEERQRGNFPDRFSGHQFPNYSSELNVNALLLGDSALYLCASSPGLENIQYFGAGTRLSVL.

The table lists this clonotype with a few counts. This chain links TRBV4-2 with TRBJ1-4; a possible D gene is TRBD1 (5 bases). There are 14 residues in the CDR3. Germline CDR1 and CDR2: LGHNA and YNFKEQ. Trimming removed 4 bases at V and 8 bases at J, with 14 bases between. This CDR3 is CASSPRREGEKLFF. The CDR3 nucleotides are TGTGCCAGCAGCCCCCGTCGGGAGGGGGAAAAACTGTTTTTT.